This TCR beta chain stems from a study of cytomegalovirus exposure and HLA in healthy donors (dated 2017 in TCRdb). About the investigation overall: In an earlier analysis of under 750 of the donors, about 270 Gb of sequence data and 120 million or so unique TCR beta sequences from 180 million or so T cells were reported. About 300 gigabases of sequencing data and tens of millions of unique TCR sequences were included in an early release covering several hundred HLA-typed donors. The genetic ancestry cluster associated with self-reported Caucasian donors included roughly 84% of the approximately 410 genotyped donors. The study aimed to test whether cataloging public T cell receptors could reveal signatures of past pathogen exposure. The T cell repertoires of several hundred subjects were profiled by immunosequencing and related to cytomegalovirus serostatus. A separate validation cohort of 100 to 150 different subjects was used in addition to the roughly 720-subject first cohort. High-throughput TCR immunosequencing, statistical association of individual TCRs with disease status, and machine learning were combined to predict cytomegalovirus infection status. A later analysis re-examined previously published TCR beta repertoires from about 670 donors and added high-resolution HLA genotyping to investigate patterns of TCR occurrence. In the later analysis, no new phenotypic data were used to find candidate immune exposures; instead, reliance was placed on TCR beta sequences and their occurrence across donors. In an earlier analysis of 500 to 650 of the donors, high-throughput TCR beta sequencing was used to judge whether each TCR beta V gene segment behaved as functional or pseudogenic. Donor age, sex, ethnicity and CMV serostatus were compiled alongside the repertoire data. A later genetic analysis used genome-wide SNP genotypes for about 65% of the 666 donors, treating that subset as a discovery cohort. All discovery cohort repertoires had been generated on a single sequencing platform. HLA typing covered class I and class II loci at four-digit resolution. The number of typed donors differed by locus: 629-630 for A, B, C, DRB1 and DQB1; 500 to 550 for DQA1; some 590 for DPA1; and 400 to 480 for DPB1. A handful of DR-DQ haplotypes were handled as single units for association and clustering because linkage in the cohort was strong. Among 350 to 400 genotyped donors of the cohort, an average of around 240,000 unique TCR beta nucleotide sequences were sequenced per donor, approximately 20% of them non-productive. Summary of the overall study and its limitations: In the study, approximately 160 TCR beta chains were listed as associated with cytomegalovirus. Roughly 17 rarely observed V segments, including chromosome 9 orphons, were excluded from the earlier analysis of approximately 600 of the donors because counts were too low. Compared with equally common non-associated chains, HLA-associated TCR beta chains in a later analysis were more clonally expanded and had lower generation probabilities. A group of highly shared sequence variants was considered likely to be a technical artifact of the sequencing pipeline. According to a later analysis, parvovirus B19, influenza, CMV and Epstein-Barr virus appeared linked to several top co-occurrence clusters. Some IMGT-functional V segments, including TRBV6-2 and TRBV6-3, could not be distinguished by the 87-base-pair reads and were therefore excluded. In a later genetic analysis, fewer N-insertions in productive TCRs were reported among donors in an Asian-associated ancestry cluster than the 666-donor mean. The classifier was reported to diagnose cytomegalovirus status with high specificity and sensitivity in both the original cohort and the validation cohort. In this cohort, only TCR beta chains were sequenced, and detectable features were limited by the absence of alpha or paired-chain data. Correlated functional status among segregating V segments might be attributable to linkage disequilibrium, but an unknown experimental factor could not be ruled out. A later analysis found that TCR association rates varied across HLA loci, with DRB1 alleles showing the most associated TCRs and HLA-C alleles the fewest. It was suggested by the authors that the approach could potentially be generalized to other disease states and immunological phenotypes. Immune exposure information for the cohort was limited to CMV serostatus. Roughly uniform sequencing depth across donors was assumed in presence/absence analyses, although this assumption may not hold. An association between a missense DCLRE1C variant and V-gene and J-gene trimming of TCR beta chains was found in a later genetic analysis and replicated in an independent cohort. In a later analysis, most CMV-associated TCR beta chains were found to appear HLA-restricted, with HLA associations seemingly driven largely by CMV exposure. A further reported finding was that TCR beta sequences accurately predicted the HLA-A and HLA-B alleles for most subjects in the first cohort. Because HLA typing was unavailable for some donors at each locus, only the typed subset was used in association tests. In a later analysis, 16,951 TCR beta sequences were associated with specific HLA alleles at a false discovery rate of 0.05. When HLA alleles, especially DR and DQ, strongly co-occurred, TCR associations were difficult to assign to individual alleles. In an earlier analysis of approximately 590 of the donors, most TCR beta V segments were observed in productive rearrangements about 87% or about 30% of the time, broadly matching IMGT annotations. Across donors, most TCR sequences were observed very rarely, whereas some public TCRs were present in many individuals. In vitro tests confirmed that a few of the cytomegalovirus-associated TCR beta chains recognize cytomegalovirus antigens.

For this clone: This receptor's antigen is unknown. Nothing much larger sits one base from this clone, and base qualities are not available.

The CDR1 and CDR2 encoded by the germline V gene are SGHTA and FQGTGA. The CDR3 holds 14 amino acids from the cysteine to the phenylalanine. This entry keeps only the CDR3 DNA: 42 bases, framed from base 1. Trimming removed 5 bases from V and 11 bases from J, leaving 21 bases between the germline ends. In total, over 600 healthy bone marrow donors made up the cohort. At the time of sampling, every cohort member was nominally healthy, though immune exposures that went unrecorded were likely present. The donor was CMV seronegative and belonged to the group of roughly 330 seronegative cohort members. A peripheral blood sample was collected from each donor, and TCR beta sequencing was performed on peripheral blood mononuclear cells. Genomic DNA extraction from the blood cell samples was performed with the Qiagen DNeasy Blood Extraction Kit. Library generation was performed with the immunoSEQ multiplex PCR assay. The multiplex PCR relied on a mix of 60 forward primers for TCR Vbeta segments and 13 reverse primers for TCR Jbeta segments. Amplification of the CDR3 region of rearranged TCR beta genes was performed with a multiplex PCR assay on genomic DNA. On the Illumina HiSeq System, the amplified TCR beta libraries were sequenced as 87-base-pair reads. The paper's data handling went like this. A later analysis tallied 70 million to 100 million unique TCR beta chains across the 666 repertoires, and about 10 million of those chains were shared by two or more donors. Raw reads were error-corrected and collapsed into unique sequences by a nearest-neighbor algorithm in which closely related sequences were merged to remove PCR and sequencing errors. Alignment of CDR3 sequences to IMGT reference sequences was used to assign V, D and J gene segments. For a sequence to be retained, a match of at least six nucleotides was required to both a V gene segment and a J gene segment. Rearrangements were classified as productive when the CDR3 lacked stop codons and remained in frame with V and J, and all other rearrangements were classified as non-productive. CDR3 was defined by IMGT convention, running from the second conserved V-encoded cysteine to the conserved J-encoded phenylalanine. The earlier analysis of 450 to 750 of the donors excluded any sequence lacking an unambiguous match to a single V gene segment. An earlier analysis of several hundred of the donors classified V segments as functional when productive rearrangements were above 56.7% and as segregating when the standard deviation between donors was above 5%. A statistical classification framework was developed to diagnose cytomegalovirus status using the catalog of TCR beta chain sequences. In a later analysis, TCR nucleotide sequences were compared against IMGT/GENE-DB human TR gene sequences so that V and J genes could be assigned. In a later analysis, CDR3 sequences and most-parsimonious VDJ recombination scenarios were assigned using the TCRdist pipeline. In a later analysis, every TCR beta chain was defined by the combination of its CDR3 amino acid sequence and its V-gene family, and reads without a unique V-gene family were dropped. In a later analysis, around 600 highly shared, low-generation-probability nucleotide sequences were removed to address suspected cross-contamination and a sequencing artifact. A later analysis calculated a clonal expansion index for each public chain from normalized within-repertoire ranks of inferred template counts. In a later analysis, generation probabilities were computed using a VDJ recombination model fitted to out-of-frame rearrangements, and the results were checked against IGoR. In a later analysis, TCR-TCR, TCR-HLA and TCR-CMV co-occurrence was scored with hypergeometric tests, and a repertoire-size bias correction was applied to TCR pairs. False discovery rates were estimated in a later analysis by permuting HLA or CMV assignments 20 times. In a later analysis, co-occurring TCRs were grouped using DBSCAN, with TCRdist sequence similarity added in when clustering inside HLA-allele-positive subsets. Repertoires with fewer than 30,000 or more than 120,000 public chains were left out of co-occurrence clustering, as were five repertoires with anomalous nucleotide sharing. The table was pulled from immuneACCESS by TCRdb, which kept in-frame rearrangements only. Such tables lose some clones; where checked, under half of the loss comes from unresolved V genes, and the rest has no known cause. The V and J calls and clone size were taken over from that table, and D and trimming were inferred from the DNA. This sample holds some 120,000 clones; around 80% were observed only once. Less than 0.25% of the sample belongs to the ten largest clones.

Material for sequencing was PBMCs. The sequence derives from a man over 45 in good health and CMV-seronegative. The rearranged segments are TRBV7-3 and TRBJ1-1; confidence is insufficient to name the D gene. The DNA sequence is given as TGTGCCAGCAGCCCCGCAAGGAGCAGCCATGAGGCTTTCTTT. The translation is CASSPARSSHEAFF. Joined to the reference TRBV7-3 and TRBJ1-1 proteins, this CDR3 gives the full variable domain: GAGVSQTPSNKVTEKGKYVELRCDPISGHTALYWYRQSLGQGPEFLIYFQGTGAADDSGLPNDRFFAVRPEGSVSTLKIQRTERGDSAVYLCASSPARSSHEAFFGQGTRLTVV.